This entry describes one T cell receptor beta chain. What it binds is not known. Germline loops: CDR1 MNHNS, CDR2 SASEGT. V lost 7 bases, J lost 8 bases, and 14 bases stayed unmatched. The CDR3 runs to 15 residues. This entry is derived from a study of Graves' ophthalmopathy and Graves' hyperthyroidism. Study results and limitations: This model predicted ophthalmopathy progression (sensitivity around 71%, specificity 72.22%).

As the template, RNA transcripts were used to amplify TCR beta CDR3 regions. HTBI primers were used in a first-round RT-PCR, which preceded a second-round multiplex PCR. TCRdb fed the multiplex PCR reads into MiXCR, producing one record per CDR3 protein. The repertoire has 150,000 to 200,000 distinct CDR3 sequences, 30% to 45% of them found once; the top ten carry 5.8%. This sequence was found in a woman in her thirties or forties with Graves' ophthalmopathy. This chain uses TRBV6-1 with TRBJ1-2, with 9 bases matching TRBD1. The specimen sequenced was peripheral blood. CDR3 in amino acids: CASKGRGTGQRGYTF. In DNA form, the CDR3 reads TGTGCCAGCAAGGGAAGGGGGACAGGGCAGCGGGGCTACACCTTC.